The clone carrying this TCR beta chain showed up many times. Its antigen is undetermined. Each CDR3 protein gets one entry after TCRdb re-called the 5' RACE reads with MiXCR. The repertoire holds tens of thousands of distinct CDR3 sequences, 5.5% to 8.5% seen once, with roughly 0.79% in the top ten. These data are taken from a study of T-cell memory formation after mild COVID-19. Study observations and caveats: Day 37-peaking second-wave clones had unconfirmed SARS-CoV-2 specificity.

The CDR3 spans 13 residues. CDR1 and CDR2 (germline): SEHNR, FQNEAQ (reference sequence). Trimming pared 8 bases from V and 5 bases from J, leaving 15 bases between. Sequencing was done on a sample of PBMCs or a T cell subset sorted from them (not recorded which). The clonotype was recovered from an adult who had mild COVID-19 (a few samples of this study predate the infection). Cell type and time point are not known. The chain recombines TRBV7-9 with TRBJ1-1; TRBD1 is a possible D gene (5 bases). The CDR3 loop reads CASGQEGLTEAFF. DNA of the CDR3: TGTGCCAGCGGCCAAGAGGGGCTTACTGAAGCTTTCTTT.